This TCR beta chain was sequenced in a study of vaccination effects on CD4 cells after COVID-19. Study-wide context: The post-vaccine samples were taken, at the median, 72 days after the second dose. The study's findings and limits: The study enrolled few convalescent patients and sampled no early post-infection timepoints.

The data were produced by immunoSEQ multiplex PCR, yet TCRdb's version contains in-frame clones alone and is incomplete. This sample yields tens of thousands of clones, of which approximately 82% are seen a single time; around 3.5% belongs to the top ten. In this sample, this clone turned up once. Antigen unknown. Isolating CD4+ T cells followed more than 9 days of culture. This individual tested PCR-positive for SARS-CoV-2 infection between March and December 2020. Each participant received a vaccine that was either BNT162b2 or mRNA-1273, given as two doses. This CDR3 spans 16 amino acids. Trimming left V 4 bases short and J 2 bases short, with 15 bases between. From germline, CDR1 is MNHEY and CDR2 SVGAGI.

Material: CD4+ T cells from PBMCs cultured without peptide, obtained after COVID-19 vaccination. The chain joins TRBV6-5 to TRBJ2-1, with D perhaps given as TRBD1 or TRBD2 (5 bases each). The receptor comes from a human donor who had a prior SARS-CoV-2 infection. This chain's CDR3 is CASSWILGVTYNEQFF. CDR3 nucleotides: TGTGCCAGCAGTTGGATACTAGGGGTCACCTACAATGAGCAGTTCTTC.